These T cell receptor beta chains were read from a single sample in a study of blood T cell repertoires in COVID-19. TCRdb keeps only in-frame clones here, not all; method: immunoSEQ multiplex PCR. There are around 68,000 clones in the sample; 70% to 85% occur only once, and about 10% lies in the top ten. The sequencing input was peripheral blood. The receptors come from a woman in her fifties or sixties with acute or convalescent COVID-19. CDR3s include the opening cysteine and the closing phenylalanine or tryptophan. The D gene is left open where the match is weak. Not every row has a clone size; where given, it reads once, few, many or a size class.

J | size | D | V | DNA | CDR3
TRBJ2-7 | once | TRBD1 | TRBV6-5 | TGTGCCAGCGAGGGACAGGGGCCCGCTAAGCAGTACTTC | CASEGQGPAKQYF
TRBJ1-1 | . | TRBD1 | TRBV5-4 | TGTGCCAGCAGCCAGGGACAGGGCGACACTGAAGCTTTCTTT | CASSQGQGDTEAFF
TRBJ2-7 | . | . | TRBV4-1 | TGCGCCAGCAGTTACGGGACTTCCTACGAGCAGTACTTC | CASSYGTSYEQYF
TRBJ1-5 | . | . | TRBV5-1 | TGCGCCAGCAGCTCCTGGGGGAGGGAAGCGGGTCAGCCCCAGCATTTT | CASSSWGREAGQPQHF
TRBJ1-2 | . | . | TRBV2 | TGTGCCAGCAGTGCCGGCTCAGGGTATGGCTACACCTTC | CASSAGSGYGYTF
TRBJ1-3 | few | . | TRBV29-1 | TGCAGCGTTGAGTACTCTGGAAACACCATATATTTT | CSVEYSGNTIYF
TRBJ1-4 | . | . | TRBV18 | TGTGCCAGCTCACCAGGCGGAAGCGTTGAAAAACTGTTTTTT | CASSPGGSVEKLFF
TRBJ1-3 | once | TRBD1 | TRBV30 | TGTGCCTGGACCTATGGACAGGGGGCTGGAAACACCATATATTTT | CAWTYGQGAGNTIYF
TRBJ2-7 | . | TRBD1 | TRBV27 | TGTGCCAGCAGTCAGGGGACAGGGGTCTACGAGCAGTACTTC | CASSQGTGVYEQYF
TRBJ2-7 | few | . | TRBV2 | TGTGCCAGCAGTGAAGGACAGTTAGAGCAGTACTTC | CASSEGQLEQYF
TRBJ2-3 | . | TRBD2 | TRBV30 | TGTGCCTGGAAGCTCTCCGGCGGGGGGCGGCCAGATACGCAGTATTTT | CAWKLSGGGRPDTQYF
TRBJ1-2 | . | TRBD1 | TRBV9 | TGTGCCAGCAGCGTAACTCCGGGACAGAACTATGGCTACACCTTC | CASSVTPGQNYGYTF
TRBJ1-1 | . | . | TRBV5-1 | TGCGCCAGCAGCTCACAGGGTCTGAACACTGAAGCTTTCTTT | CASSSQGLNTEAFF
TRBJ2-7 | . | TRBD1 | TRBV29-1 | TGCAGCGTGGTAGGACAGGCACCCTACGAGCAGTACTTC | CSVVGQAPYEQYF
TRBJ1-3 | few | . | TRBV7-2 | TGTGCCAGCAGCCTCGGAGCCAGCTCTGGAAACACCATATATTTT | CASSLGASSGNTIYF
TRBJ2-1 | . | . | TRBV10-2 | TGCGCCAGCAGTGCCACCCCCGGGTACAATGAGCAGTTCTTC | CASSATPGYNEQFF
TRBJ1-2 | . | TRBD1 | TRBV29-1 | TGCAGCGATAGACAGGGGGCGAATGGCTACACCTTC | CSDRQGANGYTF
TRBJ1-1 | . | . | TRBV7-6 | TGTGCCAGCAGCGCAGGGGAGGGGACTGAAGCTTTCTTT | CASSAGEGTEAFF
TRBJ2-7 | . | . | TRBV15 | TGTGCCACCCGTGACGGGGGGCGGTACGAGCAGTACTTC | CATRDGGRYEQYF
TRBJ1-5 | . | TRBD1 | TRBV19 | TGTGCCAGTAGTACCCGGGACAGTTTCTTTAGCAATCAGCCCCAGCATTTT | CASSTRDSFFSNQPQHF
TRBJ2-5 | . | TRBD2 | TRBV7-8 | TGTGCCAGCAGCTTAGCCCCAGGCGGGGGACAAGAGACCCAGTACTTC | CASSLAPGGGQETQYF
TRBJ1-4 | . | . | TRBV29-1 | TGCAGCGTAACTGGGACATCGGGGGAAAAACTGTTTTTT | CSVTGTSGEKLFF
TRBJ2-7 | . | . | TRBV29-1 | TGCAGCGTCCGCCGGGACATCCCCTACGAGCAGTACTTC | CSVRRDIPYEQYF
TRBJ2-6 | . | . | TRBV5-1 | TGCGCCAGCAGCTTAGGGGTCGCGTCTGGGGCCAACGTCCTGACTTTC | CASSLGVASGANVLTF
TRBJ2-7 | . | . | TRBV20-1 | TGCAGTGCCTCCCGGGTGGACGAGCAGTACTTC | CSASRVDEQYF
TRBJ1-3 | once | TRBD1 | TRBV19 | TGTGCCAGTGTGCAGGGGGCTAATGGAAACACCATATATTTT | CASVQGANGNTIYF
TRBJ2-1 | . | TRBD1 | TRBV6-1 | TGTGCCAGCAGTGAAGGACAGGGGGCGACGAATGAGCAGTTCTTC | CASSEGQGATNEQFF
TRBJ2-1 | . | TRBD2 | TRBV5-4 | TGTGCCAGCAGCTTCTCTTTAGCGGGAGCCACCAATGAGCAGTTCTTC | CASSFSLAGATNEQFF
TRBJ1-5 | . | . | TRBV4-2 | TGTGCCAGCAGCTCGGGGGGGGCAGGCGGGCCCCAGCATTTT | CASSSGGAGGPQHF
TRBJ1-2 | . | TRBD1 | TRBV5-4 | TGTGCCAGCAGTTCCCCGGGACAGGGAGATGGCTACACCTTC | CASSSPGQGDGYTF
TRBJ2-5 | . | TRBD1 | TRBV6-6 | TGTGCCAGCAGTAAGAGGACAGGGTTTAGGGAGACCCAGTACTTC | CASSKRTGFRETQYF
TRBJ1-5 | . | TRBD1 | TRBV4-2 | TGTGCCAGCAGCCCAAACAGGGGACAGCCCCAGCATTTT | CASSPNRGQPQHF
TRBJ2-3 | once | TRBD2 | TRBV28 | TGTGCCAGCAGTAGCGTGGGTAGCGGGAGCACAGATACGCAGTATTTT | CASSSVGSGSTDTQYF
TRBJ1-1 | . | . | TRBV7-3 | TGTGCCAGCAGCCCCTCCGGCGGGGCGGTCACTGAAGCTTTCTTT | CASSPSGGAVTEAFF
TRBJ2-5 | . | TRBD1 | TRBV6-5 | TGTGCCAGCAGCCGGACAGGGGCACGGGAGACCCAGTACTTC | CASSRTGARETQYF
TRBJ2-1 | . | TRBD2 | TRBV29-1 | TGCAGCGTTGAAGTTCATGCTAGCGGGAGCCCCTACAATGAGCAGTTCTTC | CSVEVHASGSPYNEQFF
TRBJ1-3 | . | TRBD1 | TRBV3-1/TRBV3-2 | TGTGCCAGCAGCCAAATGGACAGGGGACCTGGAAACACCATATATTTT | CASSQMDRGPGNTIYF
TRBJ2-1 | . | TRBD2 | TRBV19 | TGTGCCAGTAGACAGGGACTAGCGGCTTATTACAATGAGCAGTTCTTC | CASRQGLAAYYNEQFF
TRBJ1-4 | medium-sized | TRBD1 | TRBV23-1 | TGCGCCAGCAGTCAATCGAGGGGGCTCGATGAAAAACTGTTTTTT | CASSQSRGLDEKLFF
TRBJ1-1 | once | . | TRBV4-3 | TGCGCCAGCAGTCTCGACTTGAGCACTGAAGCTTTCTTT | CASSLDLSTEAFF
TRBJ2-7 | . | TRBD2 | TRBV11-2 | TGTGCCAGCAGCCCCTTAGCTAGCGGCCCCTACGAGCAGTACTTC | CASSPLASGPYEQYF
TRBJ2-3 | . | . | TRBV6-5 | TGTGCCAGCAGTTACTCGATGTCTACTAGCACAGATACGCAGTATTTT | CASSYSMSTSTDTQYF
TRBJ1-2 | . | . | TRBV11-2 | TGTGCCAGCAGCTCCAGGCTGGCTCCTAACTATGGCTACACCTTC | CASSSRLAPNYGYTF